The next 9 T cell receptor beta chains were all read from a single sample in a study of technical replicates of blood from a handful of donors. Generated by immunoSEQ multiplex PCR, the TCRdb table keeps only in-frame clones and is missing some. The sample has tens of thousands of clones; 80% to 95% are singletons. The material sequenced was T cells isolated from PBMCs. Every receptor here comes from a human donor in good health. Some clones in this sample may be carry-over from other donors' samples.

J is TRBJ1-1 and V is TRBV30, with D perhaps matching TRBD1 (5 bases). With 2 bases removed from V and 10 bases from J, the gap between germline ends came to 11 bases. This CDR3 contains 11 residues. CDR1 and CDR2 from the germline V gene are GTSNPN and SVGIG (reference sequence). Written as DNA, the CDR3 is TGTGCCTGGAGTTTCGGCAGGGCAGCTTTCTTT. Protein: CAWSFGRAAFF.

Concerning this clone: A junction boundary mismatches the germline segment, possibly from a read error. The chain employs TRBV7-7 and TRBJ2-1; possibly TRBD2 for D (5 bases). The CDR3 covers 15 residues. Germline CDR1 and CDR2: SSHAT and FNYEAQ (reference sequence). The CDR3 DNA reads as TGTGCTAGCAGCTTAGGCGGGCCCAGCAGCAATGAGCAGTTCTTC. This translates into CASSLGGPSSNEQFF.

The J gene is TRBJ2-1, the V gene TRBV18; 12 bases map to TRBD2. J gave up 0 bases and V 3 bases, and 3 bases lay outside the gene matches. The CDR3 is made up of 17 amino acids. Germline CDR1 is KGHSH and CDR2 is LQKENI. The CDR3 DNA reads as TGTGCCAGCTCACCCGGACTAGCGGGAAGCTCCTACAATGAGCAGTTCTTC. Translating gives CASSPGLAGSSYNEQFF. Supplemented by reference TRBV18 and TRBJ2-1, the full variable domain reads NAGVMQNPRHLVRRRGQEARLRCSPMKGHSHVYWYRQLPEEGLKFMVYLQKENIIDESGMPKERFSAEFPKEGPSILRIQQVVRGDSAAYFCASSPGLAGSSYNEQFFGPGTRLTVL.

Here the CDR3 DNA reads TGTGCCAGCAGCTACTGGGACAGGCAAGAGACCCAGTACTTC. Amino acid sequence: CASSYWDRQETQYF. The rearrangement links TRBV5-6 to TRBJ2-5; TRBD1 matches 8 bases. Trimming removed 3 bases from V and 2 bases from J; junction bases left unmatched: 3. This CDR3 is built from 14 residues. Germline values: CDR1 SGHDT, CDR2 YYEEEE.

This clone was found once. V and J are TRBV4-1 and TRBJ2-7; no firm D call. The CDR3 runs to 13 residues. V was trimmed by 0 bases and J by 8 bases, leaving 11 bases between them. In germline, CDR1 is MGHRA, CDR2 YSYEKL. CDR3 nucleotides: TGCGCCAGCAGCCAAGATTTTCGCGTCCAGCAGTACTTC. Protein product: CASSQDFRVQQYF.

The CDR3 DNA sequence: TGTGCCAGCAGCTTAGGCGGGAGGGCCCCGAGCTCCTACAATGAGCAGTTCTTC. Encoded protein: CASSLGGRAPSSYNEQFF. The V gene is TRBV5-4, the J gene TRBJ2-1, with 9 bases matching TRBD2. Germline V gene lookup returns CDR1 SGHNT and CDR2 YYREEE (reference sequence). CDR3 length equals 18 residues. With 2 bases clipped from V and 0 bases from J, the junction kept 9 bases outside the gene matches. Complete variable domain (other parts from reference TRBV5-4 and TRBJ2-1): ETGVTQSPTHLIKTRGQQVTLRCSSQSGHNTVSWYQQALGQGPQFIFQYYREEENGRGNFPPRFSGLQFPNYSSELNVNALELDDSALYLCASSLGGRAPSSYNEQFFGPGTRLTVL.

The chain recombines TRBV6-5 with TRBJ1-2; D perhaps matches TRBD1 (5 bases). The CDR3 runs 14 residues. Deletions cut 6 bases from V and 7 bases from J, with 18 bases between. Germline V CDR1 and CDR2: MNHEY, SVGAGI. The CDR3 DNA sequence: TGTGCCAGCAGCCCCTCGGGGGGGACCCCTGGCTACACCTTC. It is translated as CASSPSGGTPGYTF.

This clone was seen a few times. The gene calls are TRBV5-5 and TRBJ2-7; D is uncertain. Germline CDR1 and CDR2: SGHKS and YYEKEE (reference sequence). The CDR3 length is 13 residues. Trimming removed 2 bases from V and 6 bases from J, with 12 bases in between. The chain's CDR3 is CASSFIVPGEQYF. In DNA, the CDR3 is TGTGCCAGCAGCTTTATAGTCCCTGGCGAGCAGTACTTC.

The chain has TRBV12-1 and TRBJ2-6; the table assigns TRBD2, which was not confirmed against the DNA. TRBV12-1 is reported as a pseudogene. CDR3 length: 15 amino acids. CDR3 protein: CASSWGGSGANVLTF. Here the CDR3 DNA reads TGTGCCAGCAGCTGGGGGGGATCTGGGGCCAACGTCCTGACTTTC.